This T cell receptor beta chain was sequenced in a study of blood T cell repertoires in COVID-19. Data came from immunoSEQ multiplex PCR; TCRdb stores just in-frame clones and leaves some out. The profile shows approximately 250,000 clones, about 91% of them singletons. The CDR3 contains 15 residues. V shed 3 bases and J shed 2 bases, with 13 bases lying between them. Germline-derived CDR1 and CDR2 are SEHNR and FQNEAQ (reference sequence). The receptor was isolated from a woman in her thirties or forties with acute COVID-19. The specimen sequenced was PBMCs or T cells enriched from blood (not recorded which). V usage is TRBV7-9 and J usage is TRBJ1-2; no clear D. CDR3 region: CASSFSSAGNYGYTF. In DNA form, the CDR3 reads TGTGCCAGCAGCTTTTCCAGCGCCGGCAACTATGGCTACACCTTC.